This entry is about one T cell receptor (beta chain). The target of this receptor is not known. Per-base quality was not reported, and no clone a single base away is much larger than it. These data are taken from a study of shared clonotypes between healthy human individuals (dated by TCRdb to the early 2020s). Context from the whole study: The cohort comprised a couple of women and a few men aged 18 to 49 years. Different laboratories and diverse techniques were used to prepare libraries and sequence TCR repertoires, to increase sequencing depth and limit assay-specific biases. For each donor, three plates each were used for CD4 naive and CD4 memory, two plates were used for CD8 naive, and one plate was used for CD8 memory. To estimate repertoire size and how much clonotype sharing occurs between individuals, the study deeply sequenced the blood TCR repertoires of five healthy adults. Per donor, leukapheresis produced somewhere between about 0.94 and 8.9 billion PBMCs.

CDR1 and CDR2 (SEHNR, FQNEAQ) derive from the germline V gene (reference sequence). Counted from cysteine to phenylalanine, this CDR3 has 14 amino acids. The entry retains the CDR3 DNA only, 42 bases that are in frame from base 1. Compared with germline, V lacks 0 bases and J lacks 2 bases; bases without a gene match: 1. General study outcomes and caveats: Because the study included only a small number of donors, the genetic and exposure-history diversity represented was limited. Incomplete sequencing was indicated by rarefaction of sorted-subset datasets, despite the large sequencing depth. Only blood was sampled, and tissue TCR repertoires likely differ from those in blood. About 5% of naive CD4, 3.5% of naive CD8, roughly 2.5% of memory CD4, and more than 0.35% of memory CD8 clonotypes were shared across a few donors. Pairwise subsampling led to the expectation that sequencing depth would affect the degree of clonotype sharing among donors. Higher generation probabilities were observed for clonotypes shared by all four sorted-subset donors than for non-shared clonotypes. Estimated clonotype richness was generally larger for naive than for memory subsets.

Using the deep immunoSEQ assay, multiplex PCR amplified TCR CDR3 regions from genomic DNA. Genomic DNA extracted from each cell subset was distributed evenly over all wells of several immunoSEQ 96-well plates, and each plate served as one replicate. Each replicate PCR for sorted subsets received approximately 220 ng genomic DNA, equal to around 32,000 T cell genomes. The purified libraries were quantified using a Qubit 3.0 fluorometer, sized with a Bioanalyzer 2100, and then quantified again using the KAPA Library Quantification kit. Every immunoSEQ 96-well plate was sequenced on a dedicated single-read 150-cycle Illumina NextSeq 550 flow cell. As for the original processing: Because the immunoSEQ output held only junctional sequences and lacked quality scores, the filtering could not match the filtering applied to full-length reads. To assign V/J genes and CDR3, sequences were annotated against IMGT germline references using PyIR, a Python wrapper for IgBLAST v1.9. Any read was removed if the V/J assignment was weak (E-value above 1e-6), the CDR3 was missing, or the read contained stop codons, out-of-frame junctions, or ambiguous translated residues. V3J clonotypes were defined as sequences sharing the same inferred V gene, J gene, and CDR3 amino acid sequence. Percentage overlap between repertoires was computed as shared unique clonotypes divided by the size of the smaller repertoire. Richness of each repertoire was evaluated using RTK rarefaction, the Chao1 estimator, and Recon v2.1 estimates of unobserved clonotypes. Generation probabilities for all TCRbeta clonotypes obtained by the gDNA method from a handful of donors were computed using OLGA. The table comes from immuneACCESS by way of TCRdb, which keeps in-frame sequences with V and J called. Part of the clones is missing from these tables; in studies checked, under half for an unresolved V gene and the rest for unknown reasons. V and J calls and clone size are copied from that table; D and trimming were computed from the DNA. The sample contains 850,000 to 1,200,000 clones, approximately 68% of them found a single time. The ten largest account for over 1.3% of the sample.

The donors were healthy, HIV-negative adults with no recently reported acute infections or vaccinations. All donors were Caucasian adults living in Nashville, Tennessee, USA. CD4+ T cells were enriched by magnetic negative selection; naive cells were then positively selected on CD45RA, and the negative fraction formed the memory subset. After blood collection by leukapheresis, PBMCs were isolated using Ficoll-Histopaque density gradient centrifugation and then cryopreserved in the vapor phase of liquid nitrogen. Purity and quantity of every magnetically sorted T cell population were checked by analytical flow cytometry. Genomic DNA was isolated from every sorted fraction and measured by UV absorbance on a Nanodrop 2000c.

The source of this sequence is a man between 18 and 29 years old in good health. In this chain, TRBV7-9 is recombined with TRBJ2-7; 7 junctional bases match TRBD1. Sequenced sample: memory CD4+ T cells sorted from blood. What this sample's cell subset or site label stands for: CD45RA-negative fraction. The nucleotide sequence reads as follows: TGTGCCAGCAGCTTAGCGGGACAGACCTACGAGCAGTACTTC. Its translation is CASSLAGQTYEQYF.